One sample yielded the 9 T cell receptor beta chains listed below, sequenced in a study of blood T cell repertoires in COVID-19. Using immunoSEQ multiplex PCR, the repertoire was profiled, and TCRdb retains in-frame clones only, with some absent. The sample records hundreds of thousands of clones, around nine tenths being singletons. What was sequenced was PBMCs or T cells enriched from blood (not recorded which). Source of these receptors: a woman in her fifties or sixties who had recovered from COVID-19.

The J gene is TRBJ2-2, the V gene TRBV27, with D uncertain. The CDR3 has 14 amino acids. The V gene's germline CDR1 is MNHEY and CDR2 SMNVEV (reference sequence). Trimming took 5 bases from V and 0 from J, leaving 7 bases between them. In DNA, the CDR3 is TGTGCCAGCAGTCCTCAGACGAACACCGGGGAGCTGTTTTTT. Translated: CASSPQTNTGELFF.

The chain employs TRBV10-3 and TRBJ2-5; 15 bases line up with TRBD2. CDR3 length: 17 amino acids. The V and J ends lost 1 base and 3 bases, in that order; junction bases with no gene match: 3. Per the germline V gene, CDR1 is ENHRY and CDR2 is SYGVKD. The CDR3 DNA follows: TGTGCCATCAGTGAGTTTGGACTAGCGGGAGGGGAAGAGACCCAGTACTTC. It yields the protein CAISEFGLAGGEETQYF.

In its sample, this clone was seen once. V usage is TRBV5-1 and J usage is TRBJ2-2, with D possibly TRBD1 on 6 matching bases. V gave up 3 bases and J gave up 4 bases, with 19 bases separating them. Germline V gene data show CDR1 as SGHRS and CDR2 as YFSETQ. This CDR3 has 17 amino acids. CDR3 residues: CASSSYRVLEGTGELFF. CDR3 coding DNA: TGCGCCAGCAGCTCGTACAGGGTGCTCGAGGGCACCGGGGAGCTGTTTTTT.

The genes are TRBV2 and TRBJ1-2; 9 bases line up with TRBD1. This CDR3 contains 12 residues. The junction had 6 bases not matched to a gene; V was cut back by 4 bases and J by 12 bases. Germline V gene sequence: CDR1 SNHLY, CDR2 FYNNEI. The CDR3 DNA reads TGTGCCAGCAGTGCGGACAGGGGTTATGACACCTTC. Its protein is CASSADRGYDTF.

This rearrangement joins TRBV7-2 to TRBJ2-7; possibly TRBD1 for D (6 bases). From germline, CDR1 is SGHTA and CDR2 FQGNSA. This CDR3 has 15 amino acids. V gave up 5 bases and J gave up 6 bases, with 20 bases separating them. The CDR3 reads CASSTGTPPLLEQYF. The CDR3 nucleotides read TGTGCCAGCAGCACAGGGACCCCACCCCTTCTCGAGCAGTACTTC.

The gene calls are TRBV11-3 and TRBJ2-3, with TRBD2 matching 9 bases. The CDR3 sequence is 16 residues long. Germline loops: CDR1 SGHNT, CDR2 YENEEA. With V trimmed by 1 base and J by 5 bases, 7 bases remained unmatched. In DNA, the CDR3 is TGTGCCAGCAGCTTAGGCTTAGCGGGAGAGGGAGATACGCAGTATTTT. Residues: CASSLGLAGEGDTQYF.

V gene TRBV6-5 combines with J gene TRBJ1-1, with D possibly TRBD1 on 6 matching bases. CDR1 and CDR2 (germline): MNHEY, SVGAGI. V lost 5 bases and J lost 3, with 16 bases in between. This CDR3 has 15 amino acids. This chain's CDR3 is CASSHNRAGDTEAFF. In DNA, the CDR3 is TGTGCCAGCAGTCACAACAGGGCGGGGGACACTGAAGCTTTCTTT.

CDR3 DNA sequence: TGTGCCAGCAGCCCGCTAGCGGGAGTTGGCAATGAGCAGTTCTTC. As protein: CASSPLAGVGNEQFF. The V call is TRBV5-8, the J call TRBJ2-1; TRBD2 agrees at 10 bases. The J segment lost 6 bases and the V segment lost 4 bases, leaving 7 bases of the junction unmatched. The CDR3 runs to 15 residues. Germline CDR1 SGHTS, CDR2 YDEGEE.

The gene calls are TRBV2 and TRBJ2-7; D call uncertain. Trimming cost V 9 bases and J 5 bases, with 17 bases left between them. From germline, CDR1 is SNHLY and CDR2 FYNNEI. CDR3 length: 13 amino acids. The CDR3 nucleotides read TGTGCCAGTTTCCGCCGAGTTATCGACGAGCAGTACTTC. Its translation is CASFRRVIDEQYF.